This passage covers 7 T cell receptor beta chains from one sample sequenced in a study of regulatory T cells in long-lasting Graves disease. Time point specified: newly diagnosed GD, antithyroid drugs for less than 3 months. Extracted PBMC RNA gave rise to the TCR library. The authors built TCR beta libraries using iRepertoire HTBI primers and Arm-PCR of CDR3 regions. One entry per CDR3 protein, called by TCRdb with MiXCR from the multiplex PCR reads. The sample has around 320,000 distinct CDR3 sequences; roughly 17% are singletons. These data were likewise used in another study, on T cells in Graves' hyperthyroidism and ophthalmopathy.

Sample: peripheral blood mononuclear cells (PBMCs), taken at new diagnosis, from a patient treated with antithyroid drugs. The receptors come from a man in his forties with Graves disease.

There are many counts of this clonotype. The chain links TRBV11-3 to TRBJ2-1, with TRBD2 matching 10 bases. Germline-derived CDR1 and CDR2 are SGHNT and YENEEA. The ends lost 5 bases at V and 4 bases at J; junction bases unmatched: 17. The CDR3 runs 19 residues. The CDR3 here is CASSPDRSSGGRLYNEQFF. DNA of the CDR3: TGTGCCAGCAGCCCCGATCGGTCTAGCGGGGGCCGACTTTACAATGAGCAGTTCTTC.

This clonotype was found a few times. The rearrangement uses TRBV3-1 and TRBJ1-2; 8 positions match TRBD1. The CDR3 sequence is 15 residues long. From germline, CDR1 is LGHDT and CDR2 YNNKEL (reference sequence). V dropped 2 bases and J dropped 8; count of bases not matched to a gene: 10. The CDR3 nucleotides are TGTGCCAGCAGCCAATTCCCCGGACAGGGATACGGCTACACCTTC. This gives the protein CASSQFPGQGYGYTF.

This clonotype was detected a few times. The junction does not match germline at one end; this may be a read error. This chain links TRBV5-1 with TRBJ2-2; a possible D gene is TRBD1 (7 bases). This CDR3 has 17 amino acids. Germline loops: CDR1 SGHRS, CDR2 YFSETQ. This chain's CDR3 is CASSLAPQGVGGGELLF. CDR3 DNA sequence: TGCGCCAGCAGCTTGGCCCCCCAGGGGGTCGGAGGCGGGGAGCTGCTTTTT.

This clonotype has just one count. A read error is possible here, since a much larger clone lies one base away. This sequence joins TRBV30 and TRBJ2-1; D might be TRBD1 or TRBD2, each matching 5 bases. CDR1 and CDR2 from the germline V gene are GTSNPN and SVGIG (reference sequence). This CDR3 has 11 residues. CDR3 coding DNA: TGTGCCTGGGCGACAGTGGGAGAGCAGCTCTTC. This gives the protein CAWATVGEQLF.

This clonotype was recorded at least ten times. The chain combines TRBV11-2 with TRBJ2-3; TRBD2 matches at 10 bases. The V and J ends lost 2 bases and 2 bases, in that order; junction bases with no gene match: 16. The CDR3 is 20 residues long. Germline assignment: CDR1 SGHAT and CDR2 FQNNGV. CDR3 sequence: CASSLLVGLAGDDPTDTQYF. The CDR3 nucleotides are TGTGCCAGCAGCTTACTTGTAGGGCTAGCGGGGGACGATCCCACAGATACGCAGTATTTT.

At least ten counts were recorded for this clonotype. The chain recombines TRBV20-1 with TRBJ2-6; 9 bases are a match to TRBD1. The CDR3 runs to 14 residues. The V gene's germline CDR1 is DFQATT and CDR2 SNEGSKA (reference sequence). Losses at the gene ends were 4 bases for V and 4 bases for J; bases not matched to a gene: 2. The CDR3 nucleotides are TGCAGTGCTAACAGGGGGCCAGGGGCCAACGTCCTGACTTTC. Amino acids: CSANRGPGANVLTF.

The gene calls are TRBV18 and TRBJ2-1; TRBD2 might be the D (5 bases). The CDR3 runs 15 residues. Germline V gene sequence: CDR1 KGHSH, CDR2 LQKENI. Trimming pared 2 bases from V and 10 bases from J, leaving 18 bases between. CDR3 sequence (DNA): TGTGCCAGCTCACCAAGTCTGACGGGGTATGGGGAGCAGTTCTTC. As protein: CASSPSLTGYGEQFF.